Below, 14 T cell receptor beta chains from the same sample are listed, as sequenced in a study of T cells in localized non-small cell lung cancer. This table comes from immunoSEQ multiplex PCR, and its TCRdb copy is limited to in-frame clones, with some not included. The sample lists 90,000 to 100,000 clones, roughly 91% occurring once. The sequences come from PBMCs, collected before any cancer treatment. The source of these receptors is a woman aged 35-75 years with stage II squamous cell lung carcinoma.

This sequence joins TRBV7-2 and TRBJ2-2, with D possibly TRBD1 on 5 matching bases. CDR3 length: 14 residues. The germline CDR1 and CDR2 sequences are SGHTA and FQGNSA. Between the trimmed V and J ends, which lost 6 bases and 1 base, there was a span of 9 bases. CDR3 amino acids: CASSRGVNTGELFF. Written as DNA, the CDR3 is TGTGCCAGCAGTAGGGGCGTGAACACCGGGGAGCTGTTTTTT.

The chain has TRBV6-4 and TRBJ1-1; possible D gene TRBD1, 5 bases. V shed 10 bases and J shed 4 bases, with 22 bases lying between them. Germline values: CDR1 MRHNA, CDR2 SNTAGT. The CDR3 length is 15 residues. For the CDR3, the DNA is TGTGCCACCAAAAAAGAAGGCAGGGTCGGCACTGAAGCTTTCTTT. Its translation is CATKKEGRVGTEAFF.

This rearrangement joins TRBV6-4 to TRBJ2-5; 10 bases align to TRBD2. Germline V CDR1 and CDR2: MRHNA, SNTAGT. The CDR3 spans 14 residues. V trimming: 4 bases; J trimming: 7 bases; junction bases outside the gene matches: 6. In DNA form, the CDR3 reads TGTGCCAGCAGTGCGATAGCGGGGGGCACGACCCAGTACTTC. Encoded protein: CASSAIAGGTTQYF.

The rearrangement links TRBV7-2 to TRBJ2-5, with 8 bases that match TRBD2. CDR1 is SGHTA, CDR2 FQGNSA, per germline. J was trimmed by 1 base and V by 5 bases; bases with no gene match: 6. The CDR3 extends over 15 amino acids. The CDR3 DNA is TGTGCCAGCAGCCCCACCGGGACTAGCCAAGAGACCCAGTACTTC. This encodes CASSPTGTSQETQYF.

This rearrangement joins TRBV6-1 to TRBJ1-4, with TRBD1 identical over 7 bases. Germline V gene sequence: CDR1 MNHNS, CDR2 SASEGT. Losses at the gene ends were 2 bases for V and 0 bases for J; bases not matched to a gene: 9. The CDR3 loop spans 18 amino acids. In nucleotides, the CDR3 is TGTGCCAGCAGTGAAAGAGGGGGCAGACGCTCAACTAATGAAAAACTGTTTTTT. Protein: CASSERGGRRSTNEKLFF.

CDR3 bases: TGTGCCAGCAGACCCGGACAGGGCGTCCAGGAGACCCAGTACTTC. Translated: CASRPGQGVQETQYF. The V call is TRBV6-6, the J call TRBJ2-5; TRBD1 matches 8 bases. CDR1 MNHNY and CDR2 SVGAGI come from the germline V gene (reference sequence). CDR3 size: 15 residues. The V gene end was trimmed by 6 bases and the J gene end by 5 bases; junction bases not matched to a gene: 11.

V gene TRBV15 combines with J gene TRBJ2-3; TRBD2 matches at 7 bases. J gave up 3 bases and V 10 bases, and 7 bases lay outside the gene matches. CDR1 and CDR2 (germline): LNHNV, YYDKDF (reference sequence). This CDR3 is 13 amino acids long. For the CDR3, the DNA is TGTGCCATAACTTCGGGAGGAACAGATACGCAGTATTTT. As protein: CAITSGGTDTQYF.

J is TRBJ2-3 and V is TRBV11-3, with a possible D match to TRBD1 (6 bases). This CDR3 region has 13 residues. V gave up 6 bases and J gave up 2 bases, with 9 bases separating them. Germline CDR1 SGHNT, CDR2 YENEEA. The CDR3 sequence: CASSQGTTDTQYF. CDR3 nucleotides: TGTGCCAGCAGTCAGGGGACCACAGATACGCAGTATTTT.

The chain links TRBV7-2 to TRBJ1-2, with TRBD1 matching over 7 bases. J gave up 8 bases and V 6 bases, and 12 bases lay outside the gene matches. Germline V gene data show CDR1 as SGHTA and CDR2 as FQGNSA. The CDR3 consists of 14 residues. CDR3 sequence: CASRTRTGQAGYTF. The DNA for the CDR3 is TGTGCCAGCAGGACCCGGACAGGCCAAGCCGGCTACACCTTC.

The chain is built from TRBV27 and TRBJ1-5, with 8 bases matching TRBD1. The CDR3 has 15 amino acids. Germline V CDR1 and CDR2: MNHEY, SMNVEV (reference sequence). V lost 6 bases, J lost 7 bases, and 11 bases stayed unmatched. This CDR3 reads CASRLNDRGHQPQHF. The CDR3, as DNA: TGTGCCAGCAGATTGAATGACAGGGGTCACCAGCCCCAGCATTTT.

This clone came up once. The V call is TRBV30, the J call TRBJ1-2, with D possibly matching TRBD1 (5 bases). CDR1 is GTSNPN and CDR2 is SVGIG in the germline V gene (reference sequence). The CDR3 is 14 amino acids. Between the trimmed V and J ends, which lost 3 bases and 5 bases, there was a span of 16 bases. The CDR3 reads CAWRGGTGGYGYTF. The CDR3 DNA reads as TGTGCCTGGAGAGGAGGCACGGGGGGATATGGCTACACCTTC.

This sequence joins TRBV10-1 and TRBJ2-3; 10 positions agree with TRBD2. The CDR3 sequence is 15 residues long. In germline, CDR1 is WNHNN, CDR2 SYGVQD (reference sequence). Trimming at V came to 3 bases and at J to 3 bases, leaving 3 bases not matched to a gene. CDR3 DNA sequence: TGCGCCAGCAGTGATAGCGGGAGGCCTACAGATACGCAGTATTTT. Protein sequence: CASSDSGRPTDTQYF.

The CDR3 here is CASSESGYTF. CDR3 coding DNA: TGTGCCAGCAGTGAATCGGGCTACACCTTC. This sequence joins TRBV25-1 and TRBJ1-2; D remains unclear. There are 10 residues in the CDR3. Germline CDR1 MGHDK, CDR2 SYGVNS. Between the trimmed V and J ends, which lost 1 base and 8 bases, there was a span of 2 bases.

The CDR3 is CASRPKIQDRLVRGELFF. The CDR3 region has the DNA TGCGCCAGCCGCCCCAAAATACAGGACAGACTAGTCCGAGGGGAGCTGTTTTTT. This chain links TRBV5-1 with TRBJ2-2; either TRBD1 or TRBD2 may supply D (6 bases each). This CDR3 has 18 residues. Trimming shortened V by 7 bases and J by 8 bases, and 30 bases separated the two germline ends. CDR1 and CDR2 (germline): SGHRS, YFSETQ. Supplemented by reference TRBV5-1 and TRBJ2-2, the full variable domain reads KAGVTQTPRYLIKTRGQQVTLSCSPISGHRSVSWYQQTPGQGLQFLFEYFSETQRNKGNFPGRFSGRQFSNSRSEMNVSTLELGDSALYLCASRPKIQDRLVRGELFFGEGSRLTVL.